A selection of T cell receptor beta chains follows, all from one sample in a study of shared clonotypes between healthy human individuals. Profiled with immunoSEQ multiplex PCR; TCRdb holds only in-frame clones, not every one. The sample records around 2.1 million clones, roughly 95% being singletons. Material: naive CD4+ T cells sorted from blood. The receptors were gathered from a man between 18 and 35 years old in good health. The CDR3 runs from the conserved cysteine through the conserved F or W. The order of the fields is clone size, D gene, V gene, J gene, CDR3 protein, CDR3 DNA. D genes are given only for firm matches. Size tells how often a clone was seen (once, few, many) or the class of an expanded clone, and some rows leave it out.

clone_size: NA
d_call: NA
v_call: TRBV9
j_call: TRBJ2-2
cdr3_aa: CASSVGVGLGWAGATGELFF
cdr3_nt: TGTGCCAGCAGCGTAGGAGTGGGATTAGGGTGGGCAGGCGCCACCGGGGAGCTGTTTTTT

clone_size: NA
d_call: NA
v_call: TRBV7-9
j_call: TRBJ2-1
cdr3_aa: CASSPWSYNEQFF
cdr3_nt: TGTGCCAGCAGCCCTTGGTCTTACAATGAGCAGTTCTTC

clone_size: NA
d_call: TRBD1
v_call: TRBV9
j_call: TRBJ1-3
cdr3_aa: CASSLSGQGARNTIYF
cdr3_nt: TGTGCCAGCAGCCTTTCCGGACAGGGGGCAAGAAACACCATATATTTT

clone_size: NA
d_call: TRBD2
v_call: TRBV28
j_call: TRBJ2-5
cdr3_aa: CASSLRLAGKETQYF
cdr3_nt: TGTGCCAGCAGCTTAAGACTAGCGGGGAAAGAGACCCAGTACTTC

clone_size: NA
d_call: NA
v_call: TRBV2
j_call: TRBJ2-3
cdr3_aa: CASNPPGPSTDTQYF
cdr3_nt: TGTGCCAGCAATCCCCCAGGGCCGTCCACAGATACGCAGTATTTT

clone_size: NA
d_call: NA
v_call: TRBV4-1
j_call: TRBJ2-3
cdr3_aa: CASSPQGSLGADTQYF
cdr3_nt: TGCGCCAGCAGCCCACAGGGCTCCCTAGGTGCAGATACGCAGTATTTT

clone_size: NA
d_call: TRBD1
v_call: TRBV11-2
j_call: TRBJ1-2
cdr3_aa: CASSPHFDRDYGYTF
cdr3_nt: TGTGCCAGCAGCCCCCATTTTGACAGGGATTATGGCTACACCTTC

clone_size: NA
d_call: NA
v_call: TRBV7-9
j_call: TRBJ1-1
cdr3_aa: CASRVLWARGNTEAFF
cdr3_nt: TGTGCCAGCAGGGTTCTCTGGGCGCGGGGGAACACTGAAGCTTTCTTT

clone_size: once
d_call: NA
v_call: TRBV5-1
j_call: TRBJ2-4
cdr3_aa: CASSFKPRDPFQYF
cdr3_nt: TGCGCCAGCAGCTTTAAACCCCGGGACCCATTTCAGTACTTC

clone_size: NA
d_call: NA
v_call: TRBV19
j_call: TRBJ2-5
cdr3_aa: CASSISGTKNQETQYF
cdr3_nt: TGTGCCAGTAGTATTTCCGGGACGAAAAACCAAGAGACCCAGTACTTC

clone_size: NA
d_call: TRBD2
v_call: TRBV30
j_call: TRBJ2-7
cdr3_aa: CAWTSGLAGYEQYF
cdr3_nt: TGTGCCTGGACCTCAGGACTAGCGGGTTACGAGCAGTACTTC

clone_size: NA
d_call: NA
v_call: TRBV6-6
j_call: TRBJ2-3
cdr3_aa: CASSYSSGTDTQYF
cdr3_nt: TGTGCCAGCAGTTACTCCAGCGGCACAGATACGCAGTATTTT

clone_size: NA
d_call: NA
v_call: TRBV2
j_call: TRBJ2-7
cdr3_aa: CASSKEGYEQYF
cdr3_nt: TGTGCCAGCAGTAAAGAAGGGTACGAGCAGTACTTC

clone_size: NA
d_call: NA
v_call: TRBV7-9
j_call: TRBJ2-3
cdr3_aa: CASRRALEDTQYF
cdr3_nt: TGTGCCAGCAGGAGGGCCCTCGAAGATACGCAGTATTTT

clone_size: NA
d_call: TRBD1
v_call: TRBV11-2
j_call: TRBJ1-6
cdr3_aa: CASSQRDRDNSPLHF
cdr3_nt: TGTGCCAGCAGCCAAAGGGACAGGGACAATTCACCCCTCCACTTT

clone_size: NA
d_call: TRBD2
v_call: TRBV12-5
j_call: TRBJ2-7
cdr3_aa: CASGGAGVEQYF
cdr3_nt: TGTGCTAGTGGGGGAGCGGGAGTCGAGCAGTACTTC

clone_size: NA
d_call: TRBD2
v_call: TRBV29-1
j_call: TRBJ2-7
cdr3_aa: CSVAPRLAGGGNEQYF
cdr3_nt: TGCAGCGTTGCCCCCCGACTAGCGGGAGGAGGTAACGAGCAGTACTTC

clone_size: NA
d_call: TRBD1
v_call: TRBV7-2
j_call: TRBJ1-4
cdr3_aa: CASSFPGGQKLFF
cdr3_nt: TGTGCCAGCAGCTTCCCAGGGGGCCAAAAACTGTTTTTT

clone_size: NA
d_call: NA
v_call: TRBV7-9
j_call: TRBJ2-7
cdr3_aa: CASSLAVVEQYF
cdr3_nt: TGTGCCAGCAGCCTAGCTGTGGTGGAGCAGTACTTC

clone_size: NA
d_call: NA
v_call: TRBV30
j_call: TRBJ2-6
cdr3_aa: CAWSVRYGGAGANVLTF
cdr3_nt: TGTGCCTGGAGTGTACGGTACGGGGGTGCTGGGGCCAACGTCCTGACTTTC

clone_size: NA
d_call: TRBD1
v_call: TRBV6-5
j_call: TRBJ1-6
cdr3_aa: CASSYYPRQGNSPLHF
cdr3_nt: TGTGCCAGCAGTTACTACCCCCGACAGGGCAATTCACCCCTCCACTTT

clone_size: NA
d_call: TRBD1
v_call: TRBV18
j_call: TRBJ1-4
cdr3_aa: CASSVRDSGRGTNEKLFF
cdr3_nt: TGTGCCAGCTCCGTCCGGGACAGTGGGCGCGGAACTAATGAAAAACTGTTTTTT

clone_size: once
d_call: NA
v_call: TRBV7-6
j_call: TRBJ2-5
cdr3_aa: CASSLAGHYQETQYF
cdr3_nt: TGTGCCAGCAGCTTAGCGGGGCACTACCAAGAGACCCAGTACTTC

clone_size: NA
d_call: NA
v_call: TRBV28
j_call: TRBJ1-1
cdr3_aa: CASRLQLNTEAFF
cdr3_nt: TGTGCCAGCAGATTACAGCTAAACACTGAAGCTTTCTTT

clone_size: NA
d_call: NA
v_call: TRBV19
j_call: TRBJ1-5
cdr3_aa: CASSFLQAGQPQHF
cdr3_nt: TGTGCCAGTAGTTTCCTTCAAGCGGGCCAGCCCCAGCATTTT